This T cell receptor beta chain is drawn from a study of low-dose radiotherapy and immunotherapy resistance in tumors. Overall study: The treatment that patients received was intravenous nivolumab 240 mg every two weeks plus ipilimumab 1 mg/kg every six weeks. A dose of 300 mg of oral aspirin was taken by patients daily for four cycles from cycle 1 day 1.

With TRAV- and TRBV-specific primers, first-strand cDNA was made, covering the alpha and beta chains. The authors amplified TCRs for 20 PCR cycles with a constant-region primer and a V-primer adapter. TCRdb redid the calling of the reads with MiXCR, one entry per CDR3 protein. Here the sample spans some 88,000 distinct CDR3 sequences, more than 7.5% being singletons. Trimming stripped 2 bases from V and 0 bases from J, with 8 bases between. The CDR3 is 15 residues long. The germline CDR1 and CDR2 sequences are LNHDA and SQIVND (reference sequence). Time point described: before trial treatment. Those who qualified had advanced solid tumors (lacking tumor-infiltrating lymphocytes).

The sequence came from a male donor with prostate cancer. The chain links TRBV19 to TRBJ2-4; D might be TRBD1 or TRBD2, each matching 5 bases. The specimen was PBMCs, collected before treatment. In DNA form, the CDR3 reads TGTGCCAGTAGTATAACGGGGCTAGCCAAAAACATTCAGTACTTC. Translation: CASSITGLAKNIQYF.